This is a list of T cell receptor beta chains from one sample in a study of blood T cell repertoires in COVID-19. Data came from immunoSEQ multiplex PCR; TCRdb stores just in-frame clones and leaves some out. The table has 65,000 to 90,000 clones, approximately 78% seen once. The sample consisted of peripheral blood. The receptors here all came from a man between 60 and 70 years old with acute or convalescent COVID-19. Each CDR3 is given with its conserved first and last residue. The order of the fields is clone size, V gene, J gene, D gene, CDR3 DNA, CDR3 protein. A D gene is named only where the DNA matches it firmly. Clone size is given for some rows only: seen once, a few or many times, or a class if the clone is expanded.

NA	TRBV6-5	TRBJ2-7	TRBD1	TGTGCCAGCAGAAGACAGGGTCGGGACTACGAGCAGTACTTC	CASRRQGRDYEQYF
once	TRBV5-1	TRBJ1-1	NA	TGCGCCAGCAGCCCTGGTCAGGGGATTGAAGCTTTCTTT	CASSPGQGIEAFF
NA	TRBV7-2	TRBJ2-5	NA	TGTGCCAGCAGCTTACAACCGGGAACCCAAGAGACCCAGTACTTC	CASSLQPGTQETQYF
NA	TRBV18	TRBJ1-2	TRBD1	TGTGCCAGCTCACCACCGGAGCAGGGGGCCCATGGCTACACCTTC	CASSPPEQGAHGYTF
NA	TRBV19	TRBJ1-6	TRBD1	TGTGCCAGTAGTATGACAGGGTTGGATAATTCACCCCTCCACTTT	CASSMTGLDNSPLHF
NA	TRBV5-1	TRBJ2-7	NA	TGCGCCAGCAGCCGGACCGTAGTAGGCAGGGCCTACGAGCAGTACTTC	CASSRTVVGRAYEQYF
once	TRBV24-1	TRBJ2-1	TRBD2	TGTGCCACCAGTGATCAGGCCGGGGCGGGAGAATCGAGGAATGAGCAGTTCTTC	CATSDQAGAGESRNEQFF
few	TRBV28	TRBJ2-7	NA	TGTGCCAGCAGACAACCACAGTTCTACGAGCAGTACTTC	CASRQPQFYEQYF
NA	TRBV28	TRBJ2-4	NA	TGTGCCACCGGGACATTGAACATTCAGTACTTC	CATGTLNIQYF
NA	TRBV5-4	TRBJ1-5	TRBD1	TGTGCCAGCAGTAAGGGGGCGGATCAGCCCCAGCATTTT	CASSKGADQPQHF
once	TRBV19	TRBJ1-3	NA	TGTGCCAGTAGTACGCAGGGGTCTGGAAACACCATATATTTT	CASSTQGSGNTIYF
NA	TRBV5-1	TRBJ1-1	TRBD1	TGCGCCAGCAGCGGGTCGACAGGGCTAAACACTGAAGCTTTCTTT	CASSGSTGLNTEAFF
NA	TRBV3-1/TRBV3-2	TRBJ1-4	NA	TGTGCCAGCAGCCCGCCAGGTGCAGCAGCTGAAAAACTGTTTTTT	CASSPPGAAAEKLFF
NA	TRBV10-2	TRBJ2-2	NA	TGCGCCAGCAGTGGAAGCCCGCCCGGGGAGCTGTTTTTT	CASSGSPPGELFF
once	TRBV28	TRBJ2-6	NA	TGTGCCAGCAGCCCTGAAGGGGATTCTGGGGCCAACGTCCTGACTTTC	CASSPEGDSGANVLTF
NA	TRBV6-2/TRBV6-3	TRBJ2-3	TRBD2	TGTGCCAGCAGTTACTCGGTGCGGGGTAGCGGGGGGGCCCTACGGAGAGATACGCAGTATTTT	CASSYSVRGSGGALRRDTQYF
NA	TRBV15	TRBJ1-2	TRBD1	TGTGCCACCAGCTCCCCCGGGACAGGGGGCACCTTTAACTATGGCTACACCTTC	CATSSPGTGGTFNYGYTF
NA	TRBV12-5	TRBJ1-1	NA	TGTGCTAGTGGTTTTTTGGACAGTCCAATGGGTGAAGCTTTCTTT	CASGFLDSPMGEAFF
NA	TRBV25-1	TRBJ1-1	NA	TGTGCCAGCAGGGAGGGGCACACTGAAGCTTTCTTT	CASREGHTEAFF
NA	TRBV3-1/TRBV3-2	TRBJ1-1	NA	TGTGCCAGCAGCCAAGGTTTAGGGGCTGAAGCTTTCTTT	CASSQGLGAEAFF